The clone carrying this T cell receptor beta chain was seen more than once but under ten times. At least 7 million PBMCs were isolated per sample. A second PCR, run for about 7 to 12 cycles, used a sample-barcoded 5' primer plus a J-beta primer mix. Each cDNA molecule, via a template-switch adaptor with 12 random nucleotides, was tagged. MiXCR, applied by TCRdb to the 5' RACE reads, yields one record per CDR3 protein. The sample lists about 650,000 distinct CDR3 sequences; 32% were seen once. V lost 3 bases and J 2 bases, leaving 13 bases between the germline ends. This CDR3 spans 15 amino acids. Germline CDR1 and CDR2: SGHTA and FQGNSA. The entry originates in a study of blood T cells in healthy people across ages.

This sequence originates from a woman older than 75 in good health. The chain couples TRBV7-2 to TRBJ2-5; the D gene is possibly TRBD1 (6 bases). Sample: blood. The CDR3 reads CASSFRQALQETQYF. CDR3 nucleotide sequence: TGTGCCAGCAGCTTTCGACAGGCCTTACAAGAGACCCAGTACTTC.